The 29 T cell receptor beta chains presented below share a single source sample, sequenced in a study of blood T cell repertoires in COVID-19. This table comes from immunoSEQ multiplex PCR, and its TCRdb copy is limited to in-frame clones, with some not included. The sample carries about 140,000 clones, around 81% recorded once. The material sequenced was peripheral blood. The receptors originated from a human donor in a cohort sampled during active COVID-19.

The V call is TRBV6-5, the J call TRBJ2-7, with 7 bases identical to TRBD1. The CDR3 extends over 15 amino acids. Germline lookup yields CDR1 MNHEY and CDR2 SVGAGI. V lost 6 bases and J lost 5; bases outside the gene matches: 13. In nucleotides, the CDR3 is TGTGCCAGCAGGACGCGAGAAAGGGGGCACGACGAGCAGTACTTC. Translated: CASRTRERGHDEQYF.

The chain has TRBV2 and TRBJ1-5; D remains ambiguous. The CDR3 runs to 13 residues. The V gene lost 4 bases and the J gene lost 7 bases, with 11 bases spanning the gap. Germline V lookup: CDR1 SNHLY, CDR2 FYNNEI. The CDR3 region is CASSGTGSQPQHF. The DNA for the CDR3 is TGTGCCAGCAGTGGGACGGGAAGCCAGCCCCAGCATTTT. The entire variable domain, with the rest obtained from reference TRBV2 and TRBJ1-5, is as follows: EPEVTQTPSHQVTQMGQEVILRCVPISNHLYFYWYRQILGQKVEFLVSFYNNEISEKSEIFDDQFSVERPDGSNFTLKIRSTKLEDSAMYFCASSGTGSQPQHFGDGTRLSIL.

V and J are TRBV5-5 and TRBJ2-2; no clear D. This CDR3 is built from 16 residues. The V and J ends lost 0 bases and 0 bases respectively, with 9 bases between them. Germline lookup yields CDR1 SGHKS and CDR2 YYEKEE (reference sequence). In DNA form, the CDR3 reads TGTGCCAGCAGCTTGGAATGGGCCGCGAACACCGGGGAGCTGTTTTTT. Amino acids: CASSLEWAANTGELFF.

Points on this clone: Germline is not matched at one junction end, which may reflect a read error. The DNA for the CDR3 is TGTGCTAGCAGCTCACGAACTACAGATACGCAGTATTTT. Translated, it gives CASSSRTTDTQYF. This chain connects TRBV7-7 to TRBJ2-3; D gene uncertain. CDR3 size: 13 residues. The germline CDR1 and CDR2 sequences are SSHAT and FNYEAQ (reference sequence).

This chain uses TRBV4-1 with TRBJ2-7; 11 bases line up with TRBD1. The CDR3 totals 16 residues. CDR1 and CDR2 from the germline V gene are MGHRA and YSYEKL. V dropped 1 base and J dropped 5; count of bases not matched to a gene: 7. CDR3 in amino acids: CASSQALGQGEDEQYF. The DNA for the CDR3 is TGCGCCAGCAGCCAAGCTCTGGGACAGGGGGAAGACGAGCAGTACTTC.

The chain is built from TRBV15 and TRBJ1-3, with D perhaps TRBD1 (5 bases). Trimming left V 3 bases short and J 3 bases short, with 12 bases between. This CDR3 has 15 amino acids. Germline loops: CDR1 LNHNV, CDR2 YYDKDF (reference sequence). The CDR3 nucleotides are TGTGCCACCAGCAGGACCCCAGGGTTTGGAAACACCATATATTTT. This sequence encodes CATSRTPGFGNTIYF.

The CDR3 DNA reads TGTGCCAGCAGGCTCGACAAACGGGATACGCAGTATTTT. It translates to CASRLDKRDTQYF. The chain couples TRBV6-5 to TRBJ2-3; D uncertain. Trimming took 6 bases from V and 6 from J, leaving 13 bases between them. Germline values: CDR1 MNHEY, CDR2 SVGAGI. There are 13 residues in the CDR3.

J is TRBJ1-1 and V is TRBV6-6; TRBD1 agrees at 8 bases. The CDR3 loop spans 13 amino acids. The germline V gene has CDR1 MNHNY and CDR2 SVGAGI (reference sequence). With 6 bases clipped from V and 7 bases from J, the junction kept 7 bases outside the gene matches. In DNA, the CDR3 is TGTGCCAGCAGCTACGGGACAGGTTTTGAAGCTTTCTTT. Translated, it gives CASSYGTGFEAFF.

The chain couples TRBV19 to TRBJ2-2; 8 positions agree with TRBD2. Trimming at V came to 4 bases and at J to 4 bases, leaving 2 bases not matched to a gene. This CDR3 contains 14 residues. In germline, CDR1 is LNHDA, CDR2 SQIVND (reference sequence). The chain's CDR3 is CASSSGGITGELFF. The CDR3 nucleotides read TGTGCCAGTAGTAGCGGGGGGATCACCGGGGAGCTGTTTTTT. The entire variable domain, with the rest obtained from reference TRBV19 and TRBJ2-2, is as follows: DGGITQSPKYLFRKEGQNVTLSCEQNLNHDAMYWYRQDPGQGLRLIYYSQIVNDFQKGDIAEGYSVSREKKESFPLTVTSAQKNPTAFYLCASSSGGITGELFFGEGSRLTVL.

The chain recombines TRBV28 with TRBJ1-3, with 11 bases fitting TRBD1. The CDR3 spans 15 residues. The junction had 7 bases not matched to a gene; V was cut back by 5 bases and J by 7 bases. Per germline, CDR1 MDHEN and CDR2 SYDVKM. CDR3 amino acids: CASSQDRGRRNTIYF. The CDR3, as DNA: TGTGCCAGCAGTCAGGACAGGGGGCGACGGAACACCATATATTTT.

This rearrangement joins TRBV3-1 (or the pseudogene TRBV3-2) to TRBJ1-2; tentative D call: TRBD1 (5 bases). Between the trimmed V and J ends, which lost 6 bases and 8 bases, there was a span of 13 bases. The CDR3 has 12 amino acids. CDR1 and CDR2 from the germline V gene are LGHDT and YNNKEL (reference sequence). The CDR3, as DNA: TGTGCCAGCAGACCCAGGCAGGGCGGCTACACCTTC. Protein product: CASRPRQGGYTF.

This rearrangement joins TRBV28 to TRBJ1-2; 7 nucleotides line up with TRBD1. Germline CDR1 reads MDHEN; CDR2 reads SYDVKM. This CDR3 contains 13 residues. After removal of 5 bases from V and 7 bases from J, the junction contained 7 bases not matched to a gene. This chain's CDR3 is CASSPSQGGGYTF. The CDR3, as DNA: TGTGCCAGCAGTCCATCCCAGGGGGGTGGCTACACCTTC.

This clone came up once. In nucleotides, the CDR3 is TGTGCCAGCAGCGAGCCGGGACTAGGTCGCACCGGGGAGCTGTTTTTT. It specifies CASSEPGLGRTGELFF. The chain uses TRBV5-4 and TRBJ2-2, with 8 bases that match TRBD2. V shed 4 bases and J 4 bases; nucleotides not matched to a gene: 9. CDR1 and CDR2 (germline): SGHNT, YYREEE (reference sequence). The CDR3 sequence is 16 residues long.

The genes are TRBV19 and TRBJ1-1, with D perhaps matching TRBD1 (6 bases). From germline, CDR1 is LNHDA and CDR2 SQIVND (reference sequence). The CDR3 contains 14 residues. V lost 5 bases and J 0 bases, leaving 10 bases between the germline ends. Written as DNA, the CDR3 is TGTGCCAGTAGTCCGCAGGGGTTGAACACTGAAGCTTTCTTT. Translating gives CASSPQGLNTEAFF.

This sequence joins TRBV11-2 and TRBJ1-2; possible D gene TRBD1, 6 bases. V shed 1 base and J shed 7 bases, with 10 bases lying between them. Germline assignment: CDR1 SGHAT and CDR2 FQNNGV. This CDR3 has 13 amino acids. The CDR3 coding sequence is TGTGCCAGCAGCTTAGCACAGGGACGTGGCTACACCTTC. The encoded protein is CASSLAQGRGYTF. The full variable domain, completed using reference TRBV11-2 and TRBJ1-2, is EAGVAQSPRYKIIEKRQSVAFWCNPISGHATLYWYQQILGQGPKLLIQFQNNGVVDDSQLPKDRFSAERLKGVDSTLKIQPAKLEDSAVYLCASSLAQGRGYTFGSGTRLTVV.

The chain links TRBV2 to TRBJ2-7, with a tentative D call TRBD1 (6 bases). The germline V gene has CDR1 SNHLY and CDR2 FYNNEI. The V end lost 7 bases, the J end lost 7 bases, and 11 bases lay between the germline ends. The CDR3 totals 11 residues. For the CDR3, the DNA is TGTGCCAGCAATAAGGGGGTAGAGCAGTACTTC. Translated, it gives CASNKGVEQYF.

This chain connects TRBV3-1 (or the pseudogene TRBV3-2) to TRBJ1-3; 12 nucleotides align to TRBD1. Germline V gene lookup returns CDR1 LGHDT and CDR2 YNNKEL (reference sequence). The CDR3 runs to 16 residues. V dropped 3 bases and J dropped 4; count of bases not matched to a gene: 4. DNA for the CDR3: TGTGCCAGCAGCCAGGGACAGGGGGCATCAGGAAACACCATATATTTT. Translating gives CASSQGQGASGNTIYF.

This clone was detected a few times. This CDR3 reads CASSQDAIMNTEAFF. The DNA for the CDR3 is TGTGCCAGCAGCCAAGATGCGATCATGAACACTGAAGCTTTCTTT. The gene calls are TRBV3-1 (or the pseudogene TRBV3-2) and TRBJ1-1; D unclear. With 0 bases removed from V and 0 bases from J, the gap between germline ends came to 8 bases. In germline, CDR1 is LGHDT, CDR2 YNNKEL (reference sequence). CDR3 length equals 15 residues.

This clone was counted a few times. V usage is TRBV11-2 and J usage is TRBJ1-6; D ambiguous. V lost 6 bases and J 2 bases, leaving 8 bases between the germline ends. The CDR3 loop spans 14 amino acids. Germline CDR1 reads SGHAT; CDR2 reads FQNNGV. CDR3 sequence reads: CASRQQTYNSPLHF. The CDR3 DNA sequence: TGTGCCAGCAGGCAACAAACCTATAATTCACCCCTCCACTTT. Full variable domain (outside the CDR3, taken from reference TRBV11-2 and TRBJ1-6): EAGVAQSPRYKIIEKRQSVAFWCNPISGHATLYWYQQILGQGPKLLIQFQNNGVVDDSQLPKDRFSAERLKGVDSTLKIQPAKLEDSAVYLCASRQQTYNSPLHFGNGTRLTVT.

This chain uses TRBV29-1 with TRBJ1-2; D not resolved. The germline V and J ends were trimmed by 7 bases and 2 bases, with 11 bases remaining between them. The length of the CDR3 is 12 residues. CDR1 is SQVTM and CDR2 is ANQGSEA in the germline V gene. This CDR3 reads CSGRGSNYGYTF. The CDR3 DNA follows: TGCAGCGGGAGAGGCAGCAACTATGGCTACACCTTC.

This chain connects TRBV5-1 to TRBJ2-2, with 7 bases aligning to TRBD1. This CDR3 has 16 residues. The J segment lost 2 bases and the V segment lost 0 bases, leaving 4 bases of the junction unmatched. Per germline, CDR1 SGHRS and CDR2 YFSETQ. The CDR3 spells CASSLGDRGNTGELFF. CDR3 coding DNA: TGCGCCAGCAGCTTGGGGGACAGAGGAAACACCGGGGAGCTGTTTTTT.

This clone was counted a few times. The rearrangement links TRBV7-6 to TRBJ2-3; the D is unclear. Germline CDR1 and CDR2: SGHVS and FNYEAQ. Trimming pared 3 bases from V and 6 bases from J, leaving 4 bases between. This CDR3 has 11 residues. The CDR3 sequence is CASSFSDTQYF. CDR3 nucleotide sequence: TGTGCCAGCAGCTTTTCTGATACGCAGTATTTT.

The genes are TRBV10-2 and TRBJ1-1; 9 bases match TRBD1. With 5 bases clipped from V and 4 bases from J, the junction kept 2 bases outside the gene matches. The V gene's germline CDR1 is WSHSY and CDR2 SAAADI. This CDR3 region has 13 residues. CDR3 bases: TGCGCCAGCAGTAAACAGGGGGCCACTGAAGCTTTCTTT. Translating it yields CASSKQGATEAFF.

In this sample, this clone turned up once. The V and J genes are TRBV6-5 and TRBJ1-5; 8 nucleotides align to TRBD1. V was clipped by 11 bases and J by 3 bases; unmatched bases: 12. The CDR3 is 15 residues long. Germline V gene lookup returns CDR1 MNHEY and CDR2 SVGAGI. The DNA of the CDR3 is TGTGCCTCCAAGGGGCCAGGGGGCACCAATCAGCCCCAGCATTTT. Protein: CASKGPGGTNQPQHF.

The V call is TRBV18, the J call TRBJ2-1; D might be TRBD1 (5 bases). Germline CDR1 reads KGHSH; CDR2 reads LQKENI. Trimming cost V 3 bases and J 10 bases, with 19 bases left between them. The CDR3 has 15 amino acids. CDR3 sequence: CASSPRAGIIGEQFF. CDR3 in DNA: TGTGCCAGCTCACCCCGGGCAGGGATAATTGGGGAGCAGTTCTTC.

The CDR3 region is CASRDQKNTEAFF. For the CDR3, the DNA is TGTGCCAGCAGAGACCAGAAGAACACTGAAGCTTTCTTT. The gene calls are TRBV6-4 and TRBJ1-1, with no clear D. The CDR3 covers 13 residues. Germline CDR1 reads MRHNA; CDR2 reads SNTAGT. With 6 bases removed from V and 1 base from J, the gap between germline ends came to 9 bases.

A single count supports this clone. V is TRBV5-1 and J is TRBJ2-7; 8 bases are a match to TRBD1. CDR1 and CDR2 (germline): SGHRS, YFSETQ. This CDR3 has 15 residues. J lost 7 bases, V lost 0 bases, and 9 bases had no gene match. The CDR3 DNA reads TGCGCCAGCAGCTTGGTCAGTCAGGGGGCAGGGGAGCAGTACTTC. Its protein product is CASSLVSQGAGEQYF. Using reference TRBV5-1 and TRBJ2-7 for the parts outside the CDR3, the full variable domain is KAGVTQTPRYLIKTRGQQVTLSCSPISGHRSVSWYQQTPGQGLQFLFEYFSETQRNKGNFPGRFSGRQFSNSRSEMNVSTLELGDSALYLCASSLVSQGAGEQYFGPGTRLTVT.

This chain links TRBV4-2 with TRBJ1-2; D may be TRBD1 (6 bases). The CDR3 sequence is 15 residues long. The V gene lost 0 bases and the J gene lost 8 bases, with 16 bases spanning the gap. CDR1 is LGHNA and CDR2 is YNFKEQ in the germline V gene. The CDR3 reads CASSQDSQGLRGYTF. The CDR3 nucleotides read TGTGCCAGCAGCCAAGATAGTCAGGGGTTGAGGGGCTACACCTTC.

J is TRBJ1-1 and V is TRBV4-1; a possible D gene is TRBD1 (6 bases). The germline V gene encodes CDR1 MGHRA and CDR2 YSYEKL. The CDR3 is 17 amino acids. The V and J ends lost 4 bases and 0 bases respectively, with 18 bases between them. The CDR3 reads CASSRPTPGTMNTEAFF. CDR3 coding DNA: TGCGCCAGCAGCCGACCGACCCCCGGGACAATGAACACTGAAGCTTTCTTT.